This T cell receptor beta chain was recovered during a study of shared clonotypes between healthy human individuals. Losses at the gene ends were 0 bases for V and 0 bases for J; bases not matched to a gene: 4. There are 16 residues in the CDR3. Germline V gene data show CDR1 as SGDLS and CDR2 as YYNGEE. TCRdb's copy holds only in-frame clones and misses some; the assay was immunoSEQ multiplex PCR. The profile shows millions of clones, just over 90% of them singletons. The source is a man aged 18-30 years in good health. Material: naive CD4+ T cells sorted from blood. As to subset: CD45RA+ positively selected. The chain is built from TRBV9 and TRBJ2-5; 8 bases are shared with TRBD2. CDR3 bases: TGTGCCAGCAGCGTAGGGCTAGCGGGTTACCAAGAGACCCAGTACTTC. The encoded protein is CASSVGLAGYQETQYF. The variable domain in full, with the rest retrieved from reference TRBV9 and TRBJ2-5, is DSGVTQTPKHLITATGQRVTLRCSPRSGDLSVYWYQQSLDQGLQFLIQYYNGEERAKGNILERFSAQQFPDLHSELNLSSLELGDSALYFCASSVGLAGYQETQYFGPGTRLLVL.